The clone carrying this T cell receptor beta chain was counted ten times or more. Its matching antigen is unknown. This record comes from a study of read filtering for tumor transcriptome and immune sequencing. Study-level background: Patients were some 16 male and roughly 15 female, mean age about 65 years, range roughly 45 to 85. IR-seq gave about 4.05 to 11 million TCR reads per sample; RNA-seq gave about 75 to 1,400.

This library used roughly 430 ng RNA and molecular barcoded adaptors spanning alpha/delta and beta/gamma chains. TCRdb itself ran the reads through MiXCR, one entry per CDR3 protein. The data show some 140,000 distinct CDR3 sequences, with less than 15% seen just once and 7.5% to 9.5% held by the top ten. The germline V gene encodes CDR1 SGHKS and CDR2 YYEKEE (reference sequence). CDR3 size: 16 residues. Trimming shortened V by 0 bases and J by 10 bases, and 22 bases separated the two germline ends. Whole-study results and caveats: In IR-seq, single-read clonotypes were around 85% of clonotypes but around 3.2% of reads.

Input material: a population of CD138-negative cells sorted from bone marrow. V usage is TRBV5-5 and J usage is TRBJ1-1; tentatively, D is TRBD1 (5 bases). The sequence derives from a donor aged 40 or over with multiple myeloma. The CDR3 DNA is TGTGCCAGCAGCTTGGCGAACCAGGGTCTCGGGTCTCGAGCTTTCTTT. Translated: CASSLANQGLGSRAFF.